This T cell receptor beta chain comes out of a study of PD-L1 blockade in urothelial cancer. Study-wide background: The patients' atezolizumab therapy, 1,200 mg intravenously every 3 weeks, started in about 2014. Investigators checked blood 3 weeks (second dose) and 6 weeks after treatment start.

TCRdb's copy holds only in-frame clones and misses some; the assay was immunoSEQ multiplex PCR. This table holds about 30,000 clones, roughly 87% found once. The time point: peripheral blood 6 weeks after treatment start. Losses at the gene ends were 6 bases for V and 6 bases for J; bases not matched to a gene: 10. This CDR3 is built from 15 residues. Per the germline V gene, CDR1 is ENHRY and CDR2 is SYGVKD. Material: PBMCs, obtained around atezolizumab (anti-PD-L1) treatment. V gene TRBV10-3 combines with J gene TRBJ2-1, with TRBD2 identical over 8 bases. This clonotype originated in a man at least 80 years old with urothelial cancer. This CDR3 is CAIRVAGWGGNEQFF. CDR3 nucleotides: TGTGCCATCAGAGTAGCGGGGTGGGGGGGCAATGAGCAGTTCTTC.